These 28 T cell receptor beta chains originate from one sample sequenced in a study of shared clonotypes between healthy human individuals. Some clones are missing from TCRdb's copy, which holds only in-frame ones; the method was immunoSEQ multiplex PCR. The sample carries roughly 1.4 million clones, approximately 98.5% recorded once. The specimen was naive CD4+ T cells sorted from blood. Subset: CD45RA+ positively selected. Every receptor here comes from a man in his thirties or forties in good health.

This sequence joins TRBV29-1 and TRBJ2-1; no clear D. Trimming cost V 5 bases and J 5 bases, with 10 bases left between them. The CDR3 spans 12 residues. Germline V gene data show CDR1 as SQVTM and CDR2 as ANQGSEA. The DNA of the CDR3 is TGCAGCGTTTGCTACCGGGACAATGAGCAGTTCTTC. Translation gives CSVCYRDNEQFF.

This CDR3 reads CATSRVDGTQYF. The CDR3 nucleotides read TGTGCCACCAGCAGAGTTGATGGGACCCAGTACTTC. The chain recombines TRBV15 with TRBJ2-5; D is ambiguous. Germline V CDR1 and CDR2: LNHNV, YYDKDF (reference sequence). V lost 1 base to trimming and J lost 7 bases, with 7 bases between them. The CDR3 contains 12 residues.

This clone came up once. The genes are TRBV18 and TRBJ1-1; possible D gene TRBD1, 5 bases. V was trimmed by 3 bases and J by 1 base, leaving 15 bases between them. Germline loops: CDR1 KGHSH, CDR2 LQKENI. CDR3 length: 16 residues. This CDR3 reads CASSPGWGVSNTEAFF. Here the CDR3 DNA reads TGTGCCAGCTCACCGGGGTGGGGGGTCTCGAACACTGAAGCTTTCTTT. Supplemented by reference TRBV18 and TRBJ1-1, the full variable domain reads NAGVMQNPRHLVRRRGQEARLRCSPMKGHSHVYWYRQLPEEGLKFMVYLQKENIIDESGMPKERFSAEFPKEGPSILRIQQVVRGDSAAYFCASSPGWGVSNTEAFFGQGTRLTVV.

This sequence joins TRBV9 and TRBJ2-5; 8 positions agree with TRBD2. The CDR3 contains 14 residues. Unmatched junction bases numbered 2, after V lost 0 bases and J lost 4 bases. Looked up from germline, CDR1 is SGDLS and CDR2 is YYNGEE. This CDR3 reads CASSVGTSGETQYF. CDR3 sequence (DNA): TGTGCCAGCAGCGTAGGAACTAGCGGAGAGACCCAGTACTTC.

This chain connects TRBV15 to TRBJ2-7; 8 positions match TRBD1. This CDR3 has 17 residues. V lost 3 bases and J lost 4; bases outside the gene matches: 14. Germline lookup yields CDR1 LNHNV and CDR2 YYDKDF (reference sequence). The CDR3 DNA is TGTGCCACCAGCAGGATAACCGGGACAGGCTCTATTTACGAGCAGTACTTC. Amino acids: CATSRITGTGSIYEQYF.

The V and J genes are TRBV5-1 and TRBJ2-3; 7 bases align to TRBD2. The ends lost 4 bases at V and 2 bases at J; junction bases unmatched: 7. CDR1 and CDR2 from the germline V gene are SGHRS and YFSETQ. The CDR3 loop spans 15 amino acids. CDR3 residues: CASSMGRAFTDTQYF. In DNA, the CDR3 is TGCGCCAGCAGCATGGGGAGGGCTTTCACAGATACGCAGTATTTT.

For the CDR3, the DNA is TGTGCCAGCAGTTTACCCGGGACAGGGTCCACTGAAGCTTTCTTT. Encoded protein: CASSLPGTGSTEAFF. The chain couples TRBV28 to TRBJ1-1, with 9 bases fitting TRBD1. V trimming: 2 bases; J trimming: 4 bases; junction bases outside the gene matches: 5. CDR1 and CDR2 from the germline V gene are MDHEN and SYDVKM. This CDR3 region has 15 residues.

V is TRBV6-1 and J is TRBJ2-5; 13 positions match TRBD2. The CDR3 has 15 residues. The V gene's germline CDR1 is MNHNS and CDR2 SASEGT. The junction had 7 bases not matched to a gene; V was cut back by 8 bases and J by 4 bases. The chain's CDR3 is CASLTSGRAGETQYF. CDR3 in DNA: TGTGCCAGCTTAACTAGCGGGAGGGCCGGAGAGACCCAGTACTTC.

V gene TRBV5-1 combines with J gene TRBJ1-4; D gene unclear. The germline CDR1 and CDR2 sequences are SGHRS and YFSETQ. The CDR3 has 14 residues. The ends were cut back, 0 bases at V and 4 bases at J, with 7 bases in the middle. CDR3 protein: CASSLGSNNEKLFF. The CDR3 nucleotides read TGCGCCAGCAGCTTGGGATCCAATAATGAAAAACTGTTTTTT. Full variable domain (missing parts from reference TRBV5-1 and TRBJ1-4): KAGVTQTPRYLIKTRGQQVTLSCSPISGHRSVSWYQQTPGQGLQFLFEYFSETQRNKGNFPGRFSGRQFSNSRSEMNVSTLELGDSALYLCASSLGSNNEKLFFGSGTQLSVL.

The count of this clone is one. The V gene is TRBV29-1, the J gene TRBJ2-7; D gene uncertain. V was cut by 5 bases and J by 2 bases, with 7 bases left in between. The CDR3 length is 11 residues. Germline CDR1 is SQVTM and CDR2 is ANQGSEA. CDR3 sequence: CSVKNTYEQYF. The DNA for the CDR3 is TGCAGCGTTAAAAATACCTACGAGCAGTACTTC.

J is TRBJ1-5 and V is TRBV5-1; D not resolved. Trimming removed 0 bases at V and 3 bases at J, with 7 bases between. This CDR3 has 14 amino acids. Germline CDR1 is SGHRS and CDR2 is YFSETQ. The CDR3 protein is CASSLGRTNQPQHF. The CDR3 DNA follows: TGCGCCAGCAGCTTGGGGCGCACCAATCAGCCCCAGCATTTT. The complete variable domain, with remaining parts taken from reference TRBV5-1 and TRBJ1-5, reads KAGVTQTPRYLIKTRGQQVTLSCSPISGHRSVSWYQQTPGQGLQFLFEYFSETQRNKGNFPGRFSGRQFSNSRSEMNVSTLELGDSALYLCASSLGRTNQPQHFGDGTRLSIL.

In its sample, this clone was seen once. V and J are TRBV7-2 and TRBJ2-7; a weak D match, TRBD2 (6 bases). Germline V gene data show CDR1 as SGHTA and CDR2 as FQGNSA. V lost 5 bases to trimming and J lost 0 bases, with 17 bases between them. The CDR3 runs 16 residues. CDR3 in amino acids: CASSRGAGLSSYEQYF. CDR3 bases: TGTGCCAGCAGCAGAGGGGCGGGATTGAGCTCCTACGAGCAGTACTTC.

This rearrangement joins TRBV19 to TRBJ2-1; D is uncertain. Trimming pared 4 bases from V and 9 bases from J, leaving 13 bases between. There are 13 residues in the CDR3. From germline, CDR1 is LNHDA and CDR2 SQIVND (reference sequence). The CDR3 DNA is TGTGCCAGTAGTACATCCGGGCTTGGTGAGCAGTTCTTC. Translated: CASSTSGLGEQFF.

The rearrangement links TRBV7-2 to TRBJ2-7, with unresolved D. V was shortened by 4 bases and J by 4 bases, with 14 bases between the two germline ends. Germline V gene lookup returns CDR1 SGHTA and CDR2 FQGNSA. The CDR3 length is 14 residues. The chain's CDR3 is CASSSLLSIYEQYF. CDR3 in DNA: TGTGCCAGCAGCTCCCTCCTCTCGATATACGAGCAGTACTTC.

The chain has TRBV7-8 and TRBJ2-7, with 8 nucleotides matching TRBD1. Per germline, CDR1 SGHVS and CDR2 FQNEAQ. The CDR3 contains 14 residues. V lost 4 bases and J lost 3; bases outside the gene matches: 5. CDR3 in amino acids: CASSSRDRLYEQYF. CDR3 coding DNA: TGTGCCAGCAGCTCCCGGGACAGGCTCTACGAGCAGTACTTC.

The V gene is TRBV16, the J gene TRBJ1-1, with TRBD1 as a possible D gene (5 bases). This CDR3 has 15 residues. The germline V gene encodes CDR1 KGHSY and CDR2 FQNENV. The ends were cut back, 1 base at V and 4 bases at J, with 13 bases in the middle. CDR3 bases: TGTGCCAGCAGCCAATTGGTACAGGCCCTCACTGAAGCTTTCTTT. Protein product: CASSQLVQALTEAFF.

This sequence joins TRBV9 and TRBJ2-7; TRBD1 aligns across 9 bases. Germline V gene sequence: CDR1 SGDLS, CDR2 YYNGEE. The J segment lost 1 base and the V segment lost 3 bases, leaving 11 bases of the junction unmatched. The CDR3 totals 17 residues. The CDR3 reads CASSAGPGDRASYEQYF. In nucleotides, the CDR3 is TGTGCCAGCAGCGCCGGACCGGGGGACAGGGCTTCCTACGAGCAGTACTTC.

The CDR3 reads CASSRRLAAGDSGETQYF. CDR3 bases: TGTGCCAGCAGCCGCCGACTAGCGGCGGGAGATTCCGGAGAGACCCAGTACTTC. The chain combines TRBV14 with TRBJ2-5, with 9 bases aligning to TRBD2. Per the germline V gene, CDR1 is SGHDN and CDR2 is FVKESK. CDR3 length equals 18 residues. Trimming at V came to 4 bases and at J to 4 bases, leaving 16 bases not matched to a gene.

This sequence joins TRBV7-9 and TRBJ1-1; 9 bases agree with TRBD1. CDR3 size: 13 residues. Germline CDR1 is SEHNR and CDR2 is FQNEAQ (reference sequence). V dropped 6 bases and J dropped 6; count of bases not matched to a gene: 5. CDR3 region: CASRHRGRAEAFF. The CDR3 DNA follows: TGTGCCAGCAGACACAGGGGGCGGGCTGAAGCTTTCTTT.

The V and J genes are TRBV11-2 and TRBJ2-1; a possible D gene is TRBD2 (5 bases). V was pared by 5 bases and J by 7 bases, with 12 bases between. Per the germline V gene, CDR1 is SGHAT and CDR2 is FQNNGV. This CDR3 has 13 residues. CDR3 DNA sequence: TGTGCCAGCAGCCCGCGGGCCTTAAATGAGCAGTTCTTC. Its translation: CASSPRALNEQFF.

CDR3 sequence: CAWDGARNQPQHF. Written as DNA, the CDR3 is TGTGCCTGGGACGGGGCGCGGAATCAGCCCCAGCATTTT. The rearrangement uses TRBV30 and TRBJ1-5; possible D gene TRBD1, 5 bases. The V end was cut by 5 bases, the J end by 4 bases, with 12 bases between. The CDR3 sequence is 13 residues long. Germline loops: CDR1 GTSNPN, CDR2 SVGIG (reference sequence).

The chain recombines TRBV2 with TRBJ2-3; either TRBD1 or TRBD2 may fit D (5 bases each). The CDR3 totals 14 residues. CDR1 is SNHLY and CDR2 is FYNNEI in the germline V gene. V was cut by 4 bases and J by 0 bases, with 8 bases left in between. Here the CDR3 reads CASSGEGSTDTQYF. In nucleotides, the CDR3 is TGTGCCAGCAGTGGAGAGGGGAGCACAGATACGCAGTATTTT.

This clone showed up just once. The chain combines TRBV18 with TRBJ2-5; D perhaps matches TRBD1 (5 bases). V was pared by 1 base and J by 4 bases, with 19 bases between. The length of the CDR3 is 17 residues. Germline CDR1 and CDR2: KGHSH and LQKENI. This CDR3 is CASSPQNLQASGETQYF. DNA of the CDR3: TGTGCCAGCTCACCACAAAACCTACAGGCTTCGGGAGAGACCCAGTACTTC.

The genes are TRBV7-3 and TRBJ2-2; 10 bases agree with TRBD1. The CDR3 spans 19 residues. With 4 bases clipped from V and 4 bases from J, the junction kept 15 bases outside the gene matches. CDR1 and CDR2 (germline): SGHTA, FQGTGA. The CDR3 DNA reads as TGTGCCAGCAGCTCCCGCCCGTTGGGACAGGGGACGGGCACCGGGGAGCTGTTTTTT. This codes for CASSSRPLGQGTGTGELFF.

This CDR3 reads CASSSSGLAGYNEQFF. The CDR3 DNA follows: TGTGCCAGCAGCTCATCGGGACTAGCGGGTTACAATGAGCAGTTCTTC. V is TRBV5-4 and J is TRBJ2-1; 12 bases align to TRBD2. The V gene's germline CDR1 is SGHNT and CDR2 YYREEE (reference sequence). V lost 3 bases, J lost 4 bases, and 5 bases stayed unmatched. The CDR3 length is 16 residues.

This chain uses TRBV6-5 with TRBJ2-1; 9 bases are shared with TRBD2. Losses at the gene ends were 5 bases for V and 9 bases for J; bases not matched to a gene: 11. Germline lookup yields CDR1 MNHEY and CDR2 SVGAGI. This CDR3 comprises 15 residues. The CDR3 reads CASSRAGTSKGEQFF. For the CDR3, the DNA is TGTGCCAGCAGTCGCGCCGGGACTAGCAAGGGTGAGCAGTTCTTC.

The CDR3 is CATESSGVREQYF. Written as DNA, the CDR3 is TGTGCCACCGAGTCCTCGGGAGTACGCGAGCAGTACTTC. The rearrangement uses TRBV27 and TRBJ2-7; maybe TRBD2 (6 bases). Trimming took off 10 bases at V and 6 bases at J, with 19 bases between the two ends. This CDR3 has 13 amino acids. Germline V gene data show CDR1 as MNHEY and CDR2 as SMNVEV (reference sequence).

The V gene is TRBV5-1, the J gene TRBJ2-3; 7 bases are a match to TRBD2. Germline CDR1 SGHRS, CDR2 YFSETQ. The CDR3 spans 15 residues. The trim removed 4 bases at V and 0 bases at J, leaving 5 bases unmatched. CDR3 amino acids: CASSDSGFSTDTQYF. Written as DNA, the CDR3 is TGCGCCAGCAGCGATAGCGGGTTTAGCACAGATACGCAGTATTTT.